This T cell receptor beta chain appears in the sequencing data of a study of blood T cell repertoires in COVID-19. Overall study context: Samples representing acute and convalescent COVID-19 were sourced from the United States, Italy and Spain. The analysed material was cDNA or gDNA that came from T cells, B-cell-depleted T cells, or PBMCs.

Some clones are missing from TCRdb's copy, which holds only in-frame ones; the method was immunoSEQ multiplex PCR. The sample includes 260,000 or so clones, around 88% of them seen just once. Participants were aged about 18 to 89 years from 24 US areas. Participant-given clinical history determined each cohort assignment. The CDR3 is made up of 16 amino acids. The J segment lost 9 bases and the V segment lost 4 bases, leaving 9 bases of the junction unmatched. The V gene's germline CDR1 is MGHRA and CDR2 YSYEKL. Sequences were obtained from PBMCs or T cells enriched from blood (not recorded which). The chain combines TRBV4-1 with TRBJ2-1; 13 bases agree with TRBD2. The sequence came from a woman in her thirties or forties with acute COVID-19. The CDR3 DNA sequence: TGCGCCAGCAGCCTACTAGCGGGAGGGCCCTCTGGTGAGCAGTTCTTC. Translated: CASSLLAGGPSGEQFF.